This record covers a single T cell receptor (beta chain). The same CDR3 can be traced to other DNA sequences in this sample. The data were taken from a study of PD-L1 blockade in urothelial cancer. Study at large: Of prior chemotherapy regimens, patients had received between 0 and 3.

Clones were sequenced by immunoSEQ multiplex PCR, and TCRdb holds only the in-frame ones, with some missing. The sample includes around 43,000 clones, roughly 90% seen only once; the top ten take 20% to 30%. Deletions cut 0 bases from V and 0 bases from J, with 7 bases between. The CDR3 has 15 residues. Looked up from germline, CDR1 is SGHRS and CDR2 is YFSETQ. Time point meaning: pretreatment peripheral blood. The sequenced sample was PBMCs, obtained around atezolizumab (anti-PD-L1) treatment. The clonotype originates from a donor at least 40 years old with urothelial cancer. The V and J genes are TRBV5-1 and TRBJ2-1; D unresolved. CDR3 residues: CASSLGSSSYNEQFF. CDR3 nucleotides: TGCGCCAGCAGCTTGGGCAGTTCCTCCTACAATGAGCAGTTCTTC.